Described below is a single T cell receptor (beta chain) sequence and its context. Its specific antigen is unknown. This entry belongs to a study of cytomegalovirus exposure and HLA in healthy donors (dated by TCRdb to about 2017). As for the study more broadly: An earlier analysis of 587 of the donors reported approximately 260 Gb of sequence data and around 120 million unique TCR beta sequences obtained from some 200 million T cells. An early release covering approximately 600 HLA-typed donors comprised about 300 gigabases of sequencing data and some 79 million unique TCR sequences. Among the approximately 400 genotyped donors, around 79% belonged to the genetic ancestry cluster associated with self-reported Caucasian donors. The study aimed to test whether signatures of past pathogen exposure could be identified by cataloging public T cell receptors. Using immunosequencing, the study profiled T cell repertoires from 666 subjects and related those repertoires to cytomegalovirus serostatus. A separate validation cohort of some 130 different subjects was used in addition to the 666-subject first cohort. High-throughput TCR immunosequencing, statistical association of individual TCRs with disease status, and machine learning were combined to predict cytomegalovirus infection status. In a later analysis, previously published TCR beta repertoires from 666 donors were re-analyzed and high-resolution HLA genotyping was added so that TCR occurrence patterns could be studied. In the later analysis, no new phenotypic data were used to find candidate immune exposures; instead, reliance was placed on TCR beta sequences and their occurrence across donors. An earlier analysis of approximately 500 of the donors applied high-throughput TCR beta sequencing to assess whether each TCR beta V gene segment acted as functional or pseudogenic. Donor age, sex, ethnicity and CMV serostatus were compiled alongside the repertoire data. In a later genetic analysis, genome-wide SNP genotypes for about three fifths of the roughly 670 donors were used, and that subset was treated as a discovery cohort. Every discovery cohort repertoire had been produced on one sequencing platform. HLA typing included class I and class II loci at four-digit resolution. The number of donors typed differed by locus, with roughly 620-630 for A, B, C, DRB1 and DQB1, more than 500 for DQA1, under 610 for DPA1, and approximately 470 for DPB1. A few DR-DQ haplotypes were treated as single units for association and clustering because of strong linkage in the cohort. Among roughly 400 genotyped donors of the cohort, an average of approximately 220,000 unique TCR beta nucleotide sequences was sequenced per donor, of which 15% to 20% were non-productive.

In total, 666 healthy bone marrow donors made up the cohort. At the time of sampling, all cohort members were nominally healthy, though unrecorded immune exposures were likely present. The donor tested CMV seronegative, placing the donor among the roughly 350 seronegative members of the cohort. A peripheral blood sample was collected from each donor, and TCR beta sequencing was performed on peripheral blood mononuclear cells. Genomic DNA extraction from the blood cell samples was performed with the Qiagen DNeasy Blood Extraction Kit. Results the study describes overall, beyond this receptor: The cohort was sequenced for TCR beta chains only, and without alpha or paired-chain data the features that could be detected were limited. Linkage disequilibrium might explain the correlated functional status among segregating V segments, but an unknown experimental factor could not be ruled out. A later analysis reported that several top co-occurrence clusters appeared linked to parvovirus B19, influenza, CMV and Epstein-Barr virus. Because HLA typing was unavailable for some donors at each locus, only the typed subset was used in association tests. The 87-base-pair reads could not distinguish some IMGT-functional V segments, including TRBV6-2 and TRBV6-3, so those segments were excluded. Immune exposure information for the cohort was limited to CMV serostatus. It was suggested by the authors that the approach could potentially be generalized to other disease states and immunological phenotypes. Compared with equally common non-associated chains, HLA-associated TCR beta chains in a later analysis were more clonally expanded and had lower generation probabilities. A later analysis found that most CMV-associated TCR beta chains appeared HLA-restricted, with HLA associations seemingly driven largely by CMV exposure. Compared with the approximately 720-donor mean, donors in an Asian-associated ancestry cluster had fewer N-insertions in productive TCRs, according to a later genetic analysis. When HLA alleles, especially DR and DQ, strongly co-occurred, attributing TCR associations to individual alleles was difficult. In a later analysis, the rate of TCR association differed among HLA loci, with DRB1 alleles having the most associated TCRs and HLA-C alleles having the fewest. The study gave a list of 150 to 200 TCR beta chains associated with cytomegalovirus. A further reported finding was that TCR beta sequences accurately predicted the HLA-A and HLA-B alleles for most subjects in the first cohort. V-gene and J-gene trimming of TCR beta chains was associated with a missense DCLRE1C variant in a later genetic analysis, and the association was replicated in an independent cohort. A cluster of highly shared sequence variants was judged likely to represent a technical artifact of the sequencing pipeline. About 17 rarely observed V segments, including chromosome 9 orphons, were excluded from the earlier analysis of approximately 500 of the donors because counts were too low. The classifier was reported to diagnose cytomegalovirus status with high specificity and sensitivity in both the original and validation cohorts. Roughly uniform sequencing depth across donors was assumed in presence/absence analyses, although this assumption may not hold. Across donors, most TCR sequences were observed very rarely, whereas some public TCRs were present in many individuals. An earlier analysis of some 560 of the donors showed that most TCR beta V segments appeared in productive rearrangements either about 87% or about 30% of the time, which broadly matched IMGT annotations. A later analysis associated 15,000 to 20,000 TCR beta sequences with specific HLA alleles at a false discovery rate of 0.05. Three of the identified cytomegalovirus-associated TCR beta chains were confirmed in vitro to be specific for cytomegalovirus antigens.

The method was the immunoSEQ multiplex PCR assay. A mixture of 60 forward primers for TCR Vbeta segments and 13 reverse primers for TCR Jbeta segments was used in the multiplex PCR. Amplification of the CDR3 region of rearranged TCR beta genes was performed with a multiplex PCR assay on genomic DNA. The Illumina HiSeq System was used to sequence the amplified TCR beta libraries as 87-base-pair reads. The study's processing was this. Across the 670 or so repertoires, a later analysis counted tens of millions of unique TCR beta chains, roughly 11 million of which were shared by at least two donors. Raw reads were error-corrected and collapsed into unique sequences by a nearest-neighbor algorithm in which closely related sequences were merged to remove PCR and sequencing errors. Alignment of CDR3 sequences to IMGT reference sequences was used to assign V, D and J gene segments. For a sequence to be retained, a match of at least six nucleotides to both a V gene segment and a J gene segment was required. Rearrangements were called productive when the CDR3 lacked stop codons and stayed in frame with V and J; all others were non-productive. Following IMGT convention, CDR3 was defined as the stretch from the second conserved V-encoded cysteine up to the conserved J-encoded phenylalanine. The earlier analysis of about 590 of the donors excluded sequences that lacked an unambiguous match to a single V gene segment. An earlier analysis of around 600 of the donors classified V segments as functional when productive rearrangements were above 56.7% and as segregating when the standard deviation between donors was above 5%. To diagnose cytomegalovirus status from the catalog of TCR beta chain sequences, a statistical classification framework was built. A later analysis assigned V and J genes by comparing TCR nucleotide sequences with IMGT/GENE-DB human TR gene sequences. In a later analysis, CDR3 sequences and most-parsimonious VDJ recombination scenarios were assigned using the TCRdist pipeline. In a later analysis, each TCR beta chain was defined by its CDR3 amino acid sequence together with its V-gene family, and reads without a unique V-gene family were excluded. A later analysis removed 592 highly shared, low-generation-probability nucleotide sequences to deal with suspected cross-contamination and a sequencing artifact. For each public chain, a later analysis derived a clonal expansion index from normalized ranks of inferred template counts within each repertoire. In a later analysis, generation probabilities were computed using a VDJ recombination model fitted to out-of-frame rearrangements, and the results were checked against IGoR. A later analysis scored TCR-TCR, TCR-HLA and TCR-CMV co-occurrence with hypergeometric tests, applying a repertoire-size bias correction to TCR pairs. In a later analysis, false discovery rates were estimated by permuting HLA or CMV assignments 20 times. In a later analysis, co-occurring TCRs were grouped using DBSCAN, with TCRdist sequence similarity added in when clustering inside HLA-allele-positive subsets. For co-occurrence clustering, repertoires with fewer than 30,000 or more than 120,000 public chains were excluded, along with roughly 5 repertoires with anomalous nucleotide sharing. TCRdb holds this immuneACCESS table with in-frame rearrangements only. Some clones are missing; in checked studies, unresolved V genes explain under half, and the rest has no known cause. The V and J calls and clone size were taken over from that table, and D and trimming were inferred from the DNA. The data table for this sample lists under 100,000 clones. Roughly 3% of the sample comes from the top ten.

Trimming removed 3 bases from V and 1 base from J; the gene matches leave 1 base unexplained. The CDR3, from cysteine to phenylalanine, totals 15 residues. The read is trimmed to its CDR3 DNA, 45 bases read in frame from base 1. From a lookup of the germline V gene, CDR1 and CDR2 are SGHTA and FQGTGA. The source of this sequence is a woman aged 25-40 years in good health and CMV-seronegative. This sequence uses TRBV7-3 and TRBJ2-2, with 8 bases aligning to TRBD1. Sample: PBMCs. CDR3 sequence: CASSFGTGNTGELFF. The nucleotide sequence is given as TGTGCCAGCAGCTTTGGGACAGGGAACACCGGGGAGCTGTTTTTT.